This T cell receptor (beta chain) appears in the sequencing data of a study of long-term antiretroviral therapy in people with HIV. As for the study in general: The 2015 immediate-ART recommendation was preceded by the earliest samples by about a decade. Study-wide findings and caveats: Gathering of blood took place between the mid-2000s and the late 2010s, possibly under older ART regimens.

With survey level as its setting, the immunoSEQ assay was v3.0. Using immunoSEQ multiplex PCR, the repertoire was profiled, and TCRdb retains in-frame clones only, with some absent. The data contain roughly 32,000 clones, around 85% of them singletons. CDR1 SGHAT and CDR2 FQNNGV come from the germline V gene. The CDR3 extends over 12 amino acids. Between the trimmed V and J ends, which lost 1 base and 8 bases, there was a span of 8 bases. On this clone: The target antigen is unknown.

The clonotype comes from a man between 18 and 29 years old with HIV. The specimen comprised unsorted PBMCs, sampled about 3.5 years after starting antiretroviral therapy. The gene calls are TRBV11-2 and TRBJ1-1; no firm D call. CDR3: CASSLGLSEAFF. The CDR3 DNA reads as TGTGCCAGCAGCTTAGGTCTCAGCGAAGCTTTCTTT.